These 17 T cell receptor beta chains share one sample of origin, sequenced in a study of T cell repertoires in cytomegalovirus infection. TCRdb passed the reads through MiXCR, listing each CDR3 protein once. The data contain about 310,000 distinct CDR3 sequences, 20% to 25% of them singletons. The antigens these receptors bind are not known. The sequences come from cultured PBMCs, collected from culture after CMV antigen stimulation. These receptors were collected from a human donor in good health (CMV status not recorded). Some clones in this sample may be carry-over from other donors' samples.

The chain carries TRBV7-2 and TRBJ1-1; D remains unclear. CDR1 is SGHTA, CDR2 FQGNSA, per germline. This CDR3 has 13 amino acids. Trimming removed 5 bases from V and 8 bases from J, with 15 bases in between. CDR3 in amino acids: CASSPRGEPEAFF. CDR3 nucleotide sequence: TGTGCCAGCAGCCCCCGTGGGGAACCCGAAGCTTTCTTT. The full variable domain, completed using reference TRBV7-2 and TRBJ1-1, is GAGVSQSPSNKVTEKGKDVELRCDPISGHTALYWYRQSLGQGLEFLIYFQGNSAPDKSGLPSDRFSAERTGGSVSTLTIQRTQQEDSAVYLCASSPRGEPEAFFGQGTRLTVV.

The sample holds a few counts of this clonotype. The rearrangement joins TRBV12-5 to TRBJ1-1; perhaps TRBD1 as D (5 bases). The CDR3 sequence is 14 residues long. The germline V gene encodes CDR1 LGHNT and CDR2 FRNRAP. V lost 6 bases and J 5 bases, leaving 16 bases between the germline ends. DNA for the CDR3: TGTGCTAGTGGCCCCGTGGGGGGGAGAACTGAAGCTTTCTTT. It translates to CASGPVGGRTEAFF.

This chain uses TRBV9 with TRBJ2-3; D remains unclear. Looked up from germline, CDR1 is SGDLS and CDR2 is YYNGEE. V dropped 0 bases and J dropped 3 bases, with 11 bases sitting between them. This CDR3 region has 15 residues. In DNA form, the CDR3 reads TGTGCCAGCAGCGTAGGGGTCAGCTCAACAGATACGCAGTATTTT. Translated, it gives CASSVGVSSTDTQYF.

The CDR3 DNA is TGTGCCAGCAGCTTTATTTCAGGAGGAGAGACCCAGTACTTC. Translated, it gives CASSFISGGETQYF. The V and J genes are TRBV7-6 and TRBJ2-5; TRBD2 might be the D (5 bases). The length of the CDR3 is 14 residues. V was cut by 3 bases and J by 4 bases, with 12 bases left in between. Germline CDR1 SGHVS, CDR2 FNYEAQ.

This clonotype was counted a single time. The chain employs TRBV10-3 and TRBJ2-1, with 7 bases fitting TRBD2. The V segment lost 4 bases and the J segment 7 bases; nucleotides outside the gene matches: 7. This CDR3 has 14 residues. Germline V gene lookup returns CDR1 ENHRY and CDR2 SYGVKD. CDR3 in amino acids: CAISAWTSLNEQFF. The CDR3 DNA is TGTGCCATCAGTGCCTGGACTAGTTTAAATGAGCAGTTCTTC.

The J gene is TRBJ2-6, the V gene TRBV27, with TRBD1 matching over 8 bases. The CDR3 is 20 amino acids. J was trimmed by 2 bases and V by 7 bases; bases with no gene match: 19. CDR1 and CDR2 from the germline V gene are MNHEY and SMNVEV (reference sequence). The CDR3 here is CASKTIRDRRLVTGANVLTF. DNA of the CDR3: TGTGCCAGCAAGACGATCCGGGACAGGCGACTAGTAACTGGGGCCAACGTCCTGACTTTC.

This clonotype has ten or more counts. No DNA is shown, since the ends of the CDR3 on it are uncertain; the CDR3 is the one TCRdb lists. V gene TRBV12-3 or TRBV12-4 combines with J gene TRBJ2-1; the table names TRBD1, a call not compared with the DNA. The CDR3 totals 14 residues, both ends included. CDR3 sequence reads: CASSFGAGSANVVF.

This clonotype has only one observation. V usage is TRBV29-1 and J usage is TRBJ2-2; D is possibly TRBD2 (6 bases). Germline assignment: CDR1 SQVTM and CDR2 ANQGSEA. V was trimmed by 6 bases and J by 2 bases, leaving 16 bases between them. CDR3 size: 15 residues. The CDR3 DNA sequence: TGCAGCGTCCGGGGGTCCTTAAATAACACCGGGGAGCTGTTTTTT. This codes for CSVRGSLNNTGELFF.

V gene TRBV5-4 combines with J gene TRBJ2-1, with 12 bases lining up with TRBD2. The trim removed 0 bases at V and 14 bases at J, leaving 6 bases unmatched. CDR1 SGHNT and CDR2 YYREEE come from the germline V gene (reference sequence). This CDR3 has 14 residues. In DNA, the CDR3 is TGTGCCAGCAGCTTGGCGACTAGCGGGAGTTTTAAGTTCTTC. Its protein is CASSLATSGSFKFF.

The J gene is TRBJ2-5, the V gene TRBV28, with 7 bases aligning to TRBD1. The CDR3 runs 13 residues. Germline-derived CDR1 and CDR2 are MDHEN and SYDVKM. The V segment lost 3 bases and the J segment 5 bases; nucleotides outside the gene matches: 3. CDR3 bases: TGTGCCAGCAGTTTCAGGGGGTGGGAGACCCAGTACTTC. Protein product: CASSFRGWETQYF.

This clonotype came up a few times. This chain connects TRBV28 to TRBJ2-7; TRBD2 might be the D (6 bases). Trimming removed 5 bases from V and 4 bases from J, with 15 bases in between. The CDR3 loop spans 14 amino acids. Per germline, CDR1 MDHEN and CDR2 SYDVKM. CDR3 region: CASSLPGGTYEQYF. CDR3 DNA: TGTGCCAGCAGTCTCCCCGGGGGAACATACGAGCAGTACTTC.

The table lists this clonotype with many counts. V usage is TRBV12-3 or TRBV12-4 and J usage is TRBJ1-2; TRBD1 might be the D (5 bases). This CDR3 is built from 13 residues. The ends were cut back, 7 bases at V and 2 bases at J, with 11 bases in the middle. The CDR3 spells CASTRVGNYGYTF. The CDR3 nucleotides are TGTGCCAGCACCAGGGTAGGGAACTATGGCTACACCTTC.

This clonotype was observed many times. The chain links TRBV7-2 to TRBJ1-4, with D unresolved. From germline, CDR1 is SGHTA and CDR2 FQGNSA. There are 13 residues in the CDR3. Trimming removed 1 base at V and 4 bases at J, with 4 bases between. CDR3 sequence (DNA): TGTGCCAGCAGCTTAGACTATAATGAAAAACTGTTTTTT. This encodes CASSLDYNEKLFF.

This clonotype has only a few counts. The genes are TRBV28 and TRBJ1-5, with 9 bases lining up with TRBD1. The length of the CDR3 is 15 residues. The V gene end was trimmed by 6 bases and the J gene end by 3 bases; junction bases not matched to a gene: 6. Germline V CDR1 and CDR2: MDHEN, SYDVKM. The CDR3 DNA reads TGTGCCAGCAGAAACGACAGGGGGTCCAATCAGCCCCAGCATTTT. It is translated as CASRNDRGSNQPQHF.

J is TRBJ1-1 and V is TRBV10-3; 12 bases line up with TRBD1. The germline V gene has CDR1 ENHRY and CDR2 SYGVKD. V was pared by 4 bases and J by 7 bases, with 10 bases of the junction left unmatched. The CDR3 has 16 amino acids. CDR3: CAISGAGTGGAIEAFF. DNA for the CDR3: TGTGCCATCAGTGGGGCCGGGACAGGGGGCGCGATTGAAGCTTTCTTT.

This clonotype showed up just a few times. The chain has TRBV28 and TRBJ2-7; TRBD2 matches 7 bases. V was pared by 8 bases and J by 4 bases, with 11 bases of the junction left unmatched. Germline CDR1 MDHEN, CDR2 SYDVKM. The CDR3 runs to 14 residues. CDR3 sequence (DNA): TGTGCCAGCTCTCCGGGAGGACCAATATACGAGCAGTACTTC. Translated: CASSPGGPIYEQYF.

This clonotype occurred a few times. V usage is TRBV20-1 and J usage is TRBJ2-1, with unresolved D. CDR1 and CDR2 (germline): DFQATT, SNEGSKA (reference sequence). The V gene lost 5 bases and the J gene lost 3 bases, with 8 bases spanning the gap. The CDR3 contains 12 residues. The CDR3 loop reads CSASDIYNEQFF. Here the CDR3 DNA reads TGCAGTGCTTCGGATATCTACAATGAGCAGTTCTTC.